This T cell receptor (beta chain) was retrieved from a study of blood T cell repertoires in COVID-19. Study summary: Acute and convalescent COVID-19 samples came from the United States, Italy and Spain.

Germline V gene sequence: CDR1 SEHNR, CDR2 FQNEAQ (reference sequence). This CDR3 is 15 amino acids long. J lost 4 bases, V lost 5 bases, and 8 bases had no gene match. The table came from immunoSEQ multiplex PCR; TCRdb's copy has only in-frame clones and leaves some out. The data hold 200,000 or so clones, with approximately 80% observed a single time. This chain uses TRBV7-9 with TRBJ2-1; 7 bases are shared with TRBD1. Sample: peripheral blood. This sequence was found in a human donor in a cohort sampled during active COVID-19. The CDR3 DNA is TGTGCCAGCAGCCGACCCGGGACAGTGTACAATGAGCAGTTCTTC. Amino acids: CASSRPGTVYNEQFF.